The present T cell receptor beta chain was sequenced within a study of blood T cells in healthy people across ages. In the study overall: Per two T cells, about one barcoded beta molecule was captured through template switching.

Germline CDR1 WSHSY, CDR2 SAAADI. This CDR3 spans 12 amino acids. V lost 2 bases and J 5 bases, leaving 7 bases between the germline ends. Turning to this clonotype: Its specificity is unknown.

Study outcomes and limitations: Naive T cell percentage showed a strong correlation with TCR beta diversity.

Primers used in a second PCR of about 7 to 12 cycles were a sample-barcoded 5' primer and a J-beta primer mix. TCRdb reanalysed the 5' RACE reads using MiXCR and keeps one entry per CDR3 protein. This sample has 700,000 to 950,000 distinct CDR3 sequences, with 58% found just once. Material: blood. The rearrangement uses TRBV10-2 and TRBJ2-7; D remains unclear. This receptor was taken from a man aged 30 to 45 in good health. CDR3 DNA sequence: TGCGCCAGCAGTGAGGTCGTCCACGAGCAGTACTTC. Residues: CASSEVVHEQYF.